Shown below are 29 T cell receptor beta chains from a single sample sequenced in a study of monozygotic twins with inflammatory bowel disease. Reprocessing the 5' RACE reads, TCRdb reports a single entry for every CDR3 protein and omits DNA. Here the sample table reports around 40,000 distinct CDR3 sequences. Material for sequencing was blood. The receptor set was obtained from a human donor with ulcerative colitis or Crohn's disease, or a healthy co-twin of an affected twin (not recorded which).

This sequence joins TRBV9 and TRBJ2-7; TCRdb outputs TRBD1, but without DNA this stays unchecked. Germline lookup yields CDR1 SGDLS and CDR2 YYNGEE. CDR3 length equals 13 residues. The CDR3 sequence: CASSVAGAEEQYF.

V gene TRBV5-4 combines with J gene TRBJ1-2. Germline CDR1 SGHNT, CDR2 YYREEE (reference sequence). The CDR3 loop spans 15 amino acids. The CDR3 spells CASSLRDSERGGYTF. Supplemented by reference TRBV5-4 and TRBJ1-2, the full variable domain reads ETGVTQSPTHLIKTRGQQVTLRCSSQSGHNTVSWYQQALGQGPQFIFQYYREEENGRGNFPPRFSGLQFPNYSSELNVNALELDDSALYLCASSLRDSERGGYTFGSGTRLTVV.

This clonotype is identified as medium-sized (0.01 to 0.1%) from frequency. CDR3 sequence: CSVRQGFDSPLHF. The chain employs TRBV29-1 and TRBJ1-6; TCRdb's D call, TRBD1, is unchecked because there is no DNA. Germline lookup yields CDR1 SQVTM and CDR2 ANQGSEA. The CDR3 runs 13 residues.

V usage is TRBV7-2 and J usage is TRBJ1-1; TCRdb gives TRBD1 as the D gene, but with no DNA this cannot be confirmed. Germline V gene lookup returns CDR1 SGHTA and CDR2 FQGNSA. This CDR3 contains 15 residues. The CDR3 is CASSAGGGRDTEAFF.

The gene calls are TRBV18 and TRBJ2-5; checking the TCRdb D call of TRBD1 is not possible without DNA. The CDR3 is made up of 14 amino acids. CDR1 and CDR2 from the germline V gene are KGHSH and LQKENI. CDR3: CASSPRQGQETQYF.

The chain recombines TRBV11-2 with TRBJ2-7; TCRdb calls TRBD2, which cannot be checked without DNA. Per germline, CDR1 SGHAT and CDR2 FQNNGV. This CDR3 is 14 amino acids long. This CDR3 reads CASRPTSGSYEQYF.

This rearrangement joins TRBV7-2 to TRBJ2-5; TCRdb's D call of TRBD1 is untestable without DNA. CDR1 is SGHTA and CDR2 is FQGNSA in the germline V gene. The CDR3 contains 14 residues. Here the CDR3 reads CASSYYGQGETQYF.

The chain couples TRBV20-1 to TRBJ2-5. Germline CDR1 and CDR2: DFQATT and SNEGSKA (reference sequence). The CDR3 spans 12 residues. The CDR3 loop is CSARTGQETQYF.

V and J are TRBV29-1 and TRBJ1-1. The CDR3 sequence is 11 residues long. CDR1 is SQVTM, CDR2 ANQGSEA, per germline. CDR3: CSVGTSTEAFF.

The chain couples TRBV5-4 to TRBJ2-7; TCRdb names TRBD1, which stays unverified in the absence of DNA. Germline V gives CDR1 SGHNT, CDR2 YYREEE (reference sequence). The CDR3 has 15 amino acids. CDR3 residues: CASSSSRGDSYEQYF. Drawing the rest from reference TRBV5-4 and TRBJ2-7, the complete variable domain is ETGVTQSPTHLIKTRGQQVTLRCSSQSGHNTVSWYQQALGQGPQFIFQYYREEENGRGNFPPRFSGLQFPNYSSELNVNALELDDSALYLCASSSSRGDSYEQYFGPGTRLTVT.

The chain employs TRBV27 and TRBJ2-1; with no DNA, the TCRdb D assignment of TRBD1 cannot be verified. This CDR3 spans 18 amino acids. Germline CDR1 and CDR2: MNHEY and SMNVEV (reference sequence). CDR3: CASSFIPGRGAGVAEQFF.

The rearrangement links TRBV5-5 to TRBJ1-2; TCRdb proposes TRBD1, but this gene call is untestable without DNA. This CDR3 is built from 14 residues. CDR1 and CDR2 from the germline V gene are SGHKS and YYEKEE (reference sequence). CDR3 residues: CASSVEQGDYGYTF.

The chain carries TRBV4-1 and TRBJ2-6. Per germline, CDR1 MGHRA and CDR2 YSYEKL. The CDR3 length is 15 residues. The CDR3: CASSQDNSGANVLTF.

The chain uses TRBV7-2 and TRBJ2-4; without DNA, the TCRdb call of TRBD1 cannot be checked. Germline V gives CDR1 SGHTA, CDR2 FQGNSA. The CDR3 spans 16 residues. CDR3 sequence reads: CASSAQGSLAKNIQYF.

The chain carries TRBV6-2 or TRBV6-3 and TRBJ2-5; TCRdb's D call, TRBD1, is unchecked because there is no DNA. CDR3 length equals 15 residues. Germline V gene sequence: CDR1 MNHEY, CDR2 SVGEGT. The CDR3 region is CASSYEGQRQETQYF.

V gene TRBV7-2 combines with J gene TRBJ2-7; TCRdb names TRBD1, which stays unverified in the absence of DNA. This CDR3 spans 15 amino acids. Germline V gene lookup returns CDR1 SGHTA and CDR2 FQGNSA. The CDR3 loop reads CASSPRTGGGYEQYF.

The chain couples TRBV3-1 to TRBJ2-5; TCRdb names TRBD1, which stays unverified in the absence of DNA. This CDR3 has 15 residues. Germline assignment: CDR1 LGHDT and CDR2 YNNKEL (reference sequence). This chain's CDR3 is CASSQEQGGRETQYF.

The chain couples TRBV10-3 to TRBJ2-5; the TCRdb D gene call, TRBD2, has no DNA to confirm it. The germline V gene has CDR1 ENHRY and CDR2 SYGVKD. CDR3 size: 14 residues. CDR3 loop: CAISESGGGGTQYF.

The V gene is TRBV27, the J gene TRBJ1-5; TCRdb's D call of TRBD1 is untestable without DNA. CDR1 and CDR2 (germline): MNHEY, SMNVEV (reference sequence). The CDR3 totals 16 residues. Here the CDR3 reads CASSFPLDSLNQPQHF.

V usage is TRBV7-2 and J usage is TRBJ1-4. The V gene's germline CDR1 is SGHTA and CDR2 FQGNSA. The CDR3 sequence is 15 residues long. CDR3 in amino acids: CASSQAPATNEKLFF.

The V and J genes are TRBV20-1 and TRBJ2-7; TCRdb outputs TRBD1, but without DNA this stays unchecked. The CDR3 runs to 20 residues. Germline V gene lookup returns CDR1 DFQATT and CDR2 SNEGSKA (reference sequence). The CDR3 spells CSARGGTGTTTSGSSYEQYF.

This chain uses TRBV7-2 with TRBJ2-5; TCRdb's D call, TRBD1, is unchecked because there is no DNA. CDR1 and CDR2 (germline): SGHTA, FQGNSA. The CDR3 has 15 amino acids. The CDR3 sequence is CASSLQGTGDETQYF.

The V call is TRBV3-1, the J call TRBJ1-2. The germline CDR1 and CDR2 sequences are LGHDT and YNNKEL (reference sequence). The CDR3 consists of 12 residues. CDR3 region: CASSQASGGYTF.

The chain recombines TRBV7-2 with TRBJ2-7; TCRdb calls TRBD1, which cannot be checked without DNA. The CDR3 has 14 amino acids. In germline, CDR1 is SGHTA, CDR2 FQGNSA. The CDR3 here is CASNPGTGTYEQYF.

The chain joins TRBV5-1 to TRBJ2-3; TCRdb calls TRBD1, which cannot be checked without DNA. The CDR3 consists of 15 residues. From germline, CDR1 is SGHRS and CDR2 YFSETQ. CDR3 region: CASSLAGGATDTQYF.

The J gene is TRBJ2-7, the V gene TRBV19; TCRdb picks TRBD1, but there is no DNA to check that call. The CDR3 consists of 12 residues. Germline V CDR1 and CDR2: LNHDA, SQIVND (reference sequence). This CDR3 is CASSMGDGEQYF.

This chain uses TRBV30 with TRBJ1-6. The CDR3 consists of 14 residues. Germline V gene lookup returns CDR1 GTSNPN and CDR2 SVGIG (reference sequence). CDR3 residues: CAWTLRYGDSPLHF.

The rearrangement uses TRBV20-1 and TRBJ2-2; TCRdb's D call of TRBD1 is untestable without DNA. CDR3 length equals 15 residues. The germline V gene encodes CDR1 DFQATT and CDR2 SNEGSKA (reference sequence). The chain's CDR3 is CSAAVRTTNTGELFF.

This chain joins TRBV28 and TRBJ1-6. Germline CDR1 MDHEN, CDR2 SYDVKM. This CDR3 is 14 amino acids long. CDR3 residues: CASRQFRLNSPLHF.